Sequencing of this T cell receptor (beta chain) was carried out in a study of blood T cell repertoires in COVID-19. Overall study context: Sites in the United States, Italy and Spain provided acute and convalescent COVID-19 samples. Sample material is recorded as cDNA or gDNA derived from T cells, B-cell-depleted T cells, or PBMCs.

CDR1 and CDR2 (germline): SGHNT, YYREEE (reference sequence). Trimming removed 0 bases at V and 5 bases at J, with 8 bases between. The CDR3 is 13 residues long. Source study methods: Estimation of nucleated cell counts relied on the amplification of reference gene primers. Profiled with immunoSEQ multiplex PCR; TCRdb holds only in-frame clones, not every one. The V and J calls and the clone size are those of that table, but D and trimming were determined from the DNA. The sample contains roughly 210,000 clones, about 87% of which appear only once. The chain couples TRBV5-4 to TRBJ1-2; D possibly corresponds to TRBD1 (6 bases). Input material: peripheral blood. This clonotype was obtained from a man aged 70 or older with acute or convalescent COVID-19. The CDR3, as DNA: TGTGCCAGCAGCTTGGAACAGGGTTATGGCTACACCTTC. This sequence encodes CASSLEQGYGYTF. Complete variable domain (other parts from reference TRBV5-4 and TRBJ1-2): ETGVTQSPTHLIKTRGQQVTLRCSSQSGHNTVSWYQQALGQGPQFIFQYYREEENGRGNFPPRFSGLQFPNYSSELNVNALELDDSALYLCASSLEQGYGYTFGSGTRLTVV.